The 19 T cell receptor beta chains given below trace back to one sample, sequenced in a study of radiotherapy plus CTLA-4 blockade in lung cancer. Using immunoSEQ multiplex PCR, the repertoire was profiled, and TCRdb retains in-frame clones only, with some absent. The sample shows some 70,000 clones, 65% to 80% of them seen only once. The starting material was peripheral blood, obtained from a patient treated with radiotherapy plus ipilimumab. These receptors were obtained from a human donor with non-small cell lung cancer who had a complete response to radiotherapy plus ipilimumab.

The genes are TRBV5-4 and TRBJ1-1; no clear D. The V gene's germline CDR1 is SGHNT and CDR2 YYREEE (reference sequence). The V gene lost 0 bases and the J gene lost 1 base, with 10 bases spanning the gap. This CDR3 contains 15 residues. Here the CDR3 DNA reads TGTGCCAGCAGCTTGGAGATCGGGAAGAACACTGAAGCTTTCTTT. This sequence encodes CASSLEIGKNTEAFF.

This chain uses TRBV6-5 with TRBJ1-4; 9 bases match TRBD1. The CDR3 length is 15 residues. The J segment lost 7 bases and the V segment lost 6 bases, leaving 9 bases of the junction unmatched. The germline CDR1 and CDR2 sequences are MNHEY and SVGAGI. Here the CDR3 DNA reads TGTGCCAGCAGGAGCACAGGGGGCTCTATTGAAAAACTGTTTTTT. This sequence encodes CASRSTGGSIEKLFF.

The chain recombines TRBV6-1 with TRBJ1-1, with TRBD1 identical over 8 bases. The CDR3 totals 13 residues. Germline V gene data show CDR1 as MNHNS and CDR2 as SASEGT. Germline trimming cut 10 bases from V and 4 bases from J; bases unmatched to any gene: 8. The DNA of the CDR3 is TGTGCCACTCGAATAGGACAGGGCACTGAAGCTTTCTTT. Amino acids: CATRIGQGTEAFF.

The genes are TRBV5-1 and TRBJ1-1, with 12 bases fitting TRBD1. Germline CDR1 and CDR2: SGHRS and YFSETQ. V trimming: 6 bases; J trimming: 3 bases; junction bases outside the gene matches: 12. The CDR3 loop spans 17 amino acids. The CDR3 nucleotides read TGCGCCAGCACCCCAAGGGGGACAGGGGGCCTGTACACTGAAGCTTTCTTT. It codes for CASTPRGTGGLYTEAFF.

V and J are TRBV19 and TRBJ1-2; possible D gene TRBD1, 6 bases. The CDR3 has 13 residues. Looked up from germline, CDR1 is LNHDA and CDR2 is SQIVND (reference sequence). V shed 1 base and J shed 5 bases, with 8 bases lying between them. The CDR3 loop is CASSIGQGYGYTF. CDR3 DNA sequence: TGTGCCAGTAGTATAGGGCAGGGGTATGGCTACACCTTC.

J is TRBJ1-1 and V is TRBV19; tentative D call: TRBD1 (5 bases). The CDR3 contains 12 residues. Germline V lookup: CDR1 LNHDA, CDR2 SQIVND (reference sequence). With 5 bases removed from V and 9 bases from J, the gap between germline ends came to 13 bases. As DNA, the CDR3 is TGTGCCAGTAGTCACCCGGGGGGACAAGCTTTCTTT. Amino acid sequence: CASSHPGGQAFF. Variable domain in full (rest from reference TRBV19 and TRBJ1-1): DGGITQSPKYLFRKEGQNVTLSCEQNLNHDAMYWYRQDPGQGLRLIYYSQIVNDFQKGDIAEGYSVSREKKESFPLTVTSAQKNPTAFYLCASSHPGGQAFFGQGTRLTVV.

This chain uses TRBV6-1 with TRBJ1-4, with 8 bases matching TRBD1. Germline V gene sequence: CDR1 MNHNS, CDR2 SASEGT. J gave up 2 bases and V 6 bases, and 5 bases lay outside the gene matches. This CDR3 spans 15 amino acids. Here the CDR3 DNA reads TGTGCCAGCAGCCCCCAGGGGGCGACTAATGAAAAACTGTTTTTT. Translated, it gives CASSPQGATNEKLFF.

As DNA, the CDR3 is TGTGCCAGCAGCCGGGGGGCAGAGAACTATGGCTACACCTTC. Protein product: CASSRGAENYGYTF. The V and J genes are TRBV2 and TRBJ1-2, with D possibly being TRBD1 (6 bases). The germline V and J ends were trimmed by 6 bases and 2 bases, with 13 bases remaining between them. The CDR3 is 14 amino acids. Looked up from germline, CDR1 is SNHLY and CDR2 is FYNNEI.

The J gene is TRBJ2-2, the V gene TRBV30, with no clear D. The V end was cut by 0 bases, the J end by 1 base, with 15 bases between. Germline V gene lookup returns CDR1 GTSNPN and CDR2 SVGIG (reference sequence). The CDR3 has 17 residues. CDR3 in amino acids: CAWSVRLGTKNTGELFF. DNA of the CDR3: TGTGCCTGGAGTGTACGTCTGGGAACCAAGAACACCGGGGAGCTGTTTTTT. The variable domain in full, completed from reference TRBV30 and TRBJ2-2, reads SQTIHQWPATLVQPVGSPLSLECTVEGTSNPNLYWYRQAAGRGLQLLFYSVGIGQISSEVPQNLSASRPQDRQFILSSKKLLLSDSGFYLCAWSVRLGTKNTGELFFGEGSRLTVL.

The chain carries TRBV5-5 and TRBJ1-1; 7 bases align to TRBD1. The germline CDR1 and CDR2 sequences are SGHKS and YYEKEE (reference sequence). V dropped 0 bases and J dropped 1; count of bases not matched to a gene: 6. This CDR3 has 16 residues. CDR3 in amino acids: CASSLESGGTNTEAFF. CDR3 bases: TGTGCCAGCAGCTTGGAGTCAGGGGGGACGAACACTGAAGCTTTCTTT.

The V call is TRBV7-6, the J call TRBJ2-2; 9 positions agree with TRBD1. CDR1 and CDR2 from the germline V gene are SGHVS and FNYEAQ. V trimming: 0 bases; J trimming: 3 bases; junction bases outside the gene matches: 14. The CDR3 sequence is 20 residues long. The CDR3 loop reads CASSLAFGTGTSRDTGELFF. In DNA form, the CDR3 reads TGTGCCAGCAGCTTAGCGTTTGGGACAGGGACTTCCCGGGACACCGGGGAGCTGTTTTTT.

The chain uses TRBV5-5 and TRBJ2-1, with TRBD1 matching over 8 bases. CDR3 length: 16 residues. Germline V gene sequence: CDR1 SGHKS, CDR2 YYEKEE (reference sequence). V lost 1 base and J lost 4; bases outside the gene matches: 7. The CDR3 DNA follows: TGTGCCAGCAGCTTGACGACAGGGGCGCGGTACAATGAGCAGTTCTTC. Translation gives CASSLTTGARYNEQFF.

In its sample, this clone was seen once. The V gene is TRBV7-2, the J gene TRBJ1-1; D uncertain. This CDR3 contains 14 residues. With 5 bases removed from V and 5 bases from J, the gap between germline ends came to 15 bases. The germline V gene encodes CDR1 SGHTA and CDR2 FQGNSA. Written as DNA, the CDR3 is TGTGCCAGCAGCCCGGACCCCGCTGGGACTGAAGCTTTCTTT. The encoded protein is CASSPDPAGTEAFF. Combining the CDR3 with reference TRBV7-2 and TRBJ1-1 gives the whole variable domain GAGVSQSPSNKVTEKGKDVELRCDPISGHTALYWYRQSLGQGLEFLIYFQGNSAPDKSGLPSDRFSAERTGGSVSTLTIQRTQQEDSAVYLCASSPDPAGTEAFFGQGTRLTVV.

In its sample, this clone was seen a few times. The J gene is TRBJ1-5, the V gene TRBV5-6; D is perhaps TRBD1 (6 bases). Germline CDR1 SGHDT, CDR2 YYEEEE. CDR3 length: 14 residues. V was cut by 5 bases and J by 5 bases, with 14 bases left in between. DNA for the CDR3: TGTGCCAGCAGTCCGGGGGGGGCGTATCAGCCCCAGCATTTT. Residues: CASSPGGAYQPQHF. Complete variable domain (other parts from reference TRBV5-6 and TRBJ1-5): DAGVTQSPTHLIKTRGQQVTLRCSPKSGHDTVSWYQQALGQGPQFIFQYYEEEERQRGNFPDRFSGHQFPNYSSELNVNALLLGDSALYLCASSPGGAYQPQHFGDGTRLSIL.

This clone was recorded once. This chain uses TRBV2 with TRBJ1-3, with D hard to call. This CDR3 spans 11 amino acids. The germline V and J ends were trimmed by 7 bases and 7 bases, with 8 bases remaining between them. Germline values: CDR1 SNHLY, CDR2 FYNNEI. The CDR3 nucleotides read TGTGCCAGCACTGGGCGGAACACCATATATTTT. Protein product: CASTGRNTIYF.

This chain joins TRBV30 and TRBJ2-1; D perhaps matches TRBD1 (6 bases). The ends were cut back, 2 bases at V and 9 bases at J, with 23 bases in the middle. The germline V gene encodes CDR1 GTSNPN and CDR2 SVGIG (reference sequence). The CDR3 is 16 amino acids. The CDR3 sequence: CAWSKGERDTRVEQFF. Written as DNA, the CDR3 is TGTGCCTGGAGTAAGGGAGAACGGGACACGCGGGTTGAGCAGTTCTTC. The full variable domain, completed using reference TRBV30 and TRBJ2-1, is SQTIHQWPATLVQPVGSPLSLECTVEGTSNPNLYWYRQAAGRGLQLLFYSVGIGQISSEVPQNLSASRPQDRQFILSSKKLLLSDSGFYLCAWSKGERDTRVEQFFGPGTRLTVL.

The rearrangement joins TRBV19 to TRBJ1-2; TRBD1 matches at 9 bases. The CDR3 consists of 15 residues. The J segment lost 6 bases and the V segment lost 6 bases, leaving 11 bases of the junction unmatched. CDR1 is LNHDA and CDR2 is SQIVND in the germline V gene (reference sequence). In DNA form, the CDR3 reads TGTGCCAGTAGACCCCCGGGACAGGGACTACATGGCTACACCTTC. It is translated as CASRPPGQGLHGYTF.

The chain couples TRBV5-1 to TRBJ2-1; a possible D gene is TRBD2 (6 bases). Trimming took 2 bases from V and 2 from J, leaving 14 bases between them. Germline assignment: CDR1 SGHRS and CDR2 YFSETQ. This CDR3 has 16 residues. CDR3 in amino acids: CASSLGLTRPYNEQFF. CDR3 nucleotide sequence: TGCGCCAGCAGCTTAGGACTAACACGACCCTACAATGAGCAGTTCTTC.

V and J are TRBV10-2 and TRBJ2-7, with a tentative D call TRBD2 (6 bases). Germline-derived CDR1 and CDR2 are WSHSY and SAAADI. This CDR3 contains 12 residues. With 6 bases removed from V and 4 bases from J, the gap between germline ends came to 10 bases. In DNA form, the CDR3 reads TGCGCCAGCAGCGCGGGGATATACGAGCAGTACTTC. Its translation: CASSAGIYEQYF.